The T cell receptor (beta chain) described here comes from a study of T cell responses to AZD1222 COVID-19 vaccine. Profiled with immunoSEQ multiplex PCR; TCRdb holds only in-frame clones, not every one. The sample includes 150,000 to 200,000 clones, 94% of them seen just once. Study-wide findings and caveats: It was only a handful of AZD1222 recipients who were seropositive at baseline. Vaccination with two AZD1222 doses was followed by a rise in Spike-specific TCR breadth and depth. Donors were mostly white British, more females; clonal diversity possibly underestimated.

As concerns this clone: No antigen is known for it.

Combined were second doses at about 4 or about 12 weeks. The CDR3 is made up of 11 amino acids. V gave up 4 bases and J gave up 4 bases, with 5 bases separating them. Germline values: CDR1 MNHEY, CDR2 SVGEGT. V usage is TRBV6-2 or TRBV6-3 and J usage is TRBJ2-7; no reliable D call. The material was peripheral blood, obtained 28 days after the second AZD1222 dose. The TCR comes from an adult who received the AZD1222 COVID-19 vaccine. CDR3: CASSLGYEQYF. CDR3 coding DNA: TGTGCCAGCAGTTTAGGTTACGAGCAGTACTTC.